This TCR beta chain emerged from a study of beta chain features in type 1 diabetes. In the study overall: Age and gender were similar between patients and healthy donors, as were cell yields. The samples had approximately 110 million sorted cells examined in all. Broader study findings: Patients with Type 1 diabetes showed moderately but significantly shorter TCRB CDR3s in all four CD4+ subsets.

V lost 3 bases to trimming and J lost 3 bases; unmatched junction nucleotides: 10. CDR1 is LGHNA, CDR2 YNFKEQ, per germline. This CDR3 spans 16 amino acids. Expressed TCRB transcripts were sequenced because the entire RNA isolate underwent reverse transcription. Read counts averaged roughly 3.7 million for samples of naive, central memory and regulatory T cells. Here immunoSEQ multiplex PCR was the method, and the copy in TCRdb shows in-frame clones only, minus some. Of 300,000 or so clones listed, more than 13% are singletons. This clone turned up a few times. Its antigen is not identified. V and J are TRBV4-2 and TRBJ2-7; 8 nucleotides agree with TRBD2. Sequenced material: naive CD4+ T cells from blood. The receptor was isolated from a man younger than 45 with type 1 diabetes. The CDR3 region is CASSHGGAGESYEQYF. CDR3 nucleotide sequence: TGTGCCAGCAGCCACGGCGGAGCGGGAGAGAGCTACGAGCAGTACTTC.